The clone carrying this T cell receptor (beta chain) was observed a handful of times. This record belongs to a study of blood T cell repertoires in COVID-19. The table came from immunoSEQ multiplex PCR; TCRdb's copy has only in-frame clones and leaves some out. The sample lists 300,000 to 450,000 clones, approximately 90% occurring once. Germline V gene lookup returns CDR1 MDHEN and CDR2 SYDVKM. CDR3 length: 15 residues. V was clipped by 5 bases and J by 7 bases; unmatched bases: 8. V gene TRBV28 combines with J gene TRBJ2-1; 10 positions agree with TRBD2. The receptor was isolated from a woman aged 18 to 35 who had recovered from COVID-19. The sequenced material came from PBMCs or T cells enriched from blood (not recorded which). The CDR3 nucleotides read TGTGCCAGCAGTCCCCTAAGCGGGGGGGCGAATGAGCAGTTCTTC. Residues: CASSPLSGGANEQFF.